Listed below are T cell receptor beta chains from one sample, sequenced in a study of T cells after yellow fever vaccination. Each CDR3 protein is one row after TCRdb ran MiXCR on the 5' RACE reads. The repertoire has more than 20,000 distinct CDR3 sequences, 5.2% of them found once; the top ten carry about 19%. This specimen consisted of PBMCs, either bulk or a sorted T-cell subset (CD4+, CD8+, memory, or dextramer-sorted; not recorded which), obtained more than 40 days after the first yellow fever vaccination. The receptors here all came from a man younger than 30 who received the YFV17D yellow fever vaccine. Both conserved end residues are part of each CDR3. A D gene is named only where the DNA matches it firmly. The size entry is marked missing in some rows and otherwise reads once, few, many or a size class.

>TRBJ1-2|TRBV4-2|-|few
TGTGCCAGCAGCCAAGATAGCGCTAAGCCAGGGATTGTGGGCTACACCTTC
CASSQDSAKPGIVGYTF
>TRBJ2-6|TRBV4-1|-|many
TGCGCCAGCAGCCAAGATGGGTATTCTGGGGCCAACGTCCTGACTTTC
CASSQDGYSGANVLTF
>TRBJ1-1|TRBV7-2|-|many
TGTGCCAGCAGCTTTTTTACAGTACCTGAAGCTTTCTTT
CASSFFTVPEAFF
>TRBJ1-1|TRBV29-1|-|medium-sized
TGCAGCGTTGAGATAGGGATGGAGAACACTGAAGCTTTCTTT
CSVEIGMENTEAFF
>TRBJ2-3|TRBV7-3|TRBD1|-
TGTGCCAGCAGCTCCGGGACAGGGAGGTCAGATACGCAGTATTTT
CASSSGTGRSDTQYF
>TRBJ2-5|TRBV7-7|TRBD2|many
TGTGCTAGCAGCTCGGGACTAGTAGGAGAGACCCAGTACTTC
CASSSGLVGETQYF
>TRBJ2-3|TRBV7-2|-|many
TGTGCCAGCAGCTCATTAGGTCCGCAAACTACGCAGTATTTT
CASSSLGPQTTQYF
>TRBJ2-3|TRBV5-1|TRBD1|many
TGCGCCAGCAGCCCTCCCCGACAGGGGGGCACAGATACGCAGTATTTT
CASSPPRQGGTDTQYF
>TRBJ1-6|TRBV7-6|TRBD1|many
TGTGCCAGCAGCTGGTTAGCCGGGACAGGGAGGGATTCACCCCTCCACTTT
CASSWLAGTGRDSPLHF
>TRBJ1-2|TRBV12-3/TRBV12-4|TRBD1|many
TGTGCCAGCAGTTTTAACCCCGGACAGGGGGCGGGTGGCTACACCTTC
CASSFNPGQGAGGYTF
>TRBJ1-1|TRBV29-1|-|many
TGCAGCGGGTCCCAGGGCTGGGGTATGAACACTGAAGCTTTCTTT
CSGSQGWGMNTEAFF